This T cell receptor (beta chain) was captured by sequencing in a study of blood T cell repertoires in COVID-19. As for the study in general: Material from acute and convalescent COVID-19 was sourced from the United States, Italy and Spain.

This CDR3 comprises 14 residues. Between the trimmed V and J ends, which lost 6 bases and 6 bases, there was a span of 15 bases. Germline V gene lookup returns CDR1 MNHEY and CDR2 SVGAGI. Produced via immunoSEQ multiplex PCR; TCRdb's table is partial and in-frame only. Seen here are around 260,000 clones, under 90% observed once, and the top ten hold 0.94%. Input material: peripheral blood. The rearrangement joins TRBV6-5 to TRBJ2-1; TRBD2 might be the D (6 bases). This TCR was recovered from a woman between 40 and 55 years old who had recovered from COVID-19. The DNA of the CDR3 is TGTGCCAGCAGATGGCTAGTCGGGGGCAATGAGCAGTTCTTC. This gives the protein CASRWLVGGNEQFF.